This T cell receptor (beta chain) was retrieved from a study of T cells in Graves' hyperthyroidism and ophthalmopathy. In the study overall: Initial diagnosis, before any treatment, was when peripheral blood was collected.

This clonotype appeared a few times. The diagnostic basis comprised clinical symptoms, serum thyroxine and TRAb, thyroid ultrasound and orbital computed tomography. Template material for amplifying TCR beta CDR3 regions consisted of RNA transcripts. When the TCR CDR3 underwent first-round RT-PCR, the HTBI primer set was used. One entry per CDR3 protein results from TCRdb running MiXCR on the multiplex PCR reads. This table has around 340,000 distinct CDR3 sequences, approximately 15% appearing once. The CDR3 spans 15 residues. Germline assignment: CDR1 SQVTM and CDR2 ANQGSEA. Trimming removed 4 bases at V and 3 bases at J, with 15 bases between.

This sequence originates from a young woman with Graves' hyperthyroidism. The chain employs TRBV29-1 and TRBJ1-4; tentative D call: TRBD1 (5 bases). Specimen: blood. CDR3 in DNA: TGCAGCGTTGGGGGTAGTGGGACCCCTAATGAAAAACTGTTTTTT. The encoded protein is CSVGGSGTPNEKLFF.